A single sample gave rise to the 19 T cell receptor beta chains below, sequenced in a study of Graves' ophthalmopathy and Graves' hyperthyroidism (dated by TCRdb to 2017 to 2018). The instrument was an Illumina HiSeq 2000. TCR beta CDR3 regions were amplified from RNA transcripts for repertoire sequencing. A first-round RT-PCR used HTBI primers with the Qiagen OneStep RT-PCR kit, followed by a second-round multiplex PCR, size selection and purification. TCRdb reanalyzed the raw reads on its own, using fastp at Q25 for trimming and MiXCR for clone calling, and kept in-frame beta chains. Duplicate CDR3 protein sequences are folded into a single record with the most common DNA and genes. Counted in this sample were 30,000 to 50,000 distinct CDR3 sequences; roughly 50% of them appeared once. Approximately 30% of the sample comes from the top ten. Specimen: peripheral blood. The receptors come from an adult woman with stable Graves' hyperthyroidism.

This clonotype has a count of ten or more. Given a much more abundant clone one base away, this may be a read error. This chain connects TRBV2 to TRBJ1-5; 7 bases match TRBD2. The assigned J gene may be wrong: the sequence end matches TRBJ2-3 better. The CDR3 has 14 residues. Germline lookup yields CDR1 SNHLY and CDR2 FYNNEI. CDR3 amino acids: CASSEAGGDQPQYF. The CDR3 bases are TGTGCCAGCAGTGAAGCGGGGGGGGATCAGCCCCAGTATTTT.

The J gene is TRBJ1-1, the V gene TRBV5-8, with 11 bases that match TRBD1. Germline values: CDR1 SGHTS, CDR2 YDEGEE. There are 15 residues in the CDR3. V dropped 3 bases and J dropped 3; count of bases not matched to a gene: 4. CDR3 nucleotide sequence: TGTGCCAGCAGCTGGACAGGGGGCTTAGACACTGAAGCTTTCTTT. Its translation is CASSWTGGLDTEAFF.

The genes are TRBV29-1 and TRBJ2-7, with TRBD1 matching over 10 bases. V shed 4 bases, J shed 6 bases, and the junction held 6 bases outside the gene matches. The CDR3 extends over 13 amino acids. CDR1 SQVTM and CDR2 ANQGSEA come from the germline V gene. This CDR3 is CSVGGDRGAEQYF. DNA for the CDR3: TGCAGCGTTGGGGGGGACAGGGGTGCCGAGCAGTACTTC.

V usage is TRBV7-6 and J usage is TRBJ1-1, with D possibly TRBD1 on 6 matching bases. With 8 bases removed from V and 1 base from J, the gap between germline ends came to 17 bases. CDR1 and CDR2 (germline): SGHVS, FNYEAQ. The length of the CDR3 is 15 residues. The CDR3 spells CASEGGGTENTEAFF. CDR3 bases: TGTGCCAGCGAGGGGGGGGGGACTGAGAACACTGAAGCTTTCTTT.

About this clonotype: This clone may be a read error of a much larger clone one base away. The chain recombines TRBV4-1 with TRBJ1-4; 12 nucleotides agree with TRBD1. CDR1 and CDR2 from the germline V gene are MGHRA and YSYEKL. The CDR3 covers 16 residues. The V segment lost 0 bases and the J segment 10 bases; nucleotides outside the gene matches: 6. The CDR3 reads CASSQDQGTGGAKLFF. CDR3 in DNA: TGCGCCAGCAGCCAAGATCAGGGGACAGGGGGCGCAAAACTGTTTTTT.

This clonotype has a count of ten or more. This sequence joins TRBV12-3 or TRBV12-4 and TRBJ1-6; maybe TRBD1 (5 bases). The CDR3 extends over 15 amino acids. V was pared by 5 bases and J by 7 bases, with 15 bases between. CDR3 sequence (DNA): TGTGCCAGCAGTGGCCTTGGGACTACGAATTCACCCCTCCACTTT. Amino acids: CASSGLGTTNSPLHF.

About this clonotype: Because the CDR3 is missing its conserved closing phenylalanine or tryptophan, this is likely a read error. CDR3 nucleotides: TGCAGTGCTAGCAAAACGGGGTCCGGAAACGCCATATATCTT. It specifies CSASKTGSGNAIYL. The chain joins TRBV20-1 to TRBJ1-3, with no clear D. The CDR3 spans 14 residues. Germline loops: CDR1 DFQATT, CDR2 SNEGSKA (reference sequence).

V gene TRBV5-5 combines with J gene TRBJ2-5, with 11 positions matching TRBD2. J gave up 4 bases and V 4 bases, and 6 bases lay outside the gene matches. CDR3 length: 15 amino acids. In germline, CDR1 is SGHKS, CDR2 YYEKEE (reference sequence). The DNA for the CDR3 is TGTGCCAGCAGCCAAGGGACTAGCGGTTCAGAGACCCAGTACTTC. Amino acid sequence: CASSQGTSGSETQYF.

This clonotype was counted once. J is TRBJ1-1 and V is TRBV12-3 or TRBV12-4, with 8 bases fitting TRBD1. The CDR3 loop spans 15 amino acids. Losses at the gene ends were 6 bases for V and 3 bases for J; bases not matched to a gene: 9. CDR3 sequence: CASRTQGAMDTEAFF. The CDR3 bases are TGTGCCAGCAGGACTCAGGGGGCAATGGACACTGAAGCTTTCTTT.

At least ten counts were recorded for this clonotype. This chain links TRBV5-1 with TRBJ2-5, with a tentative D call TRBD2 (7 bases). The CDR3 consists of 16 residues. V was cut by 2 bases and J by 3 bases, with 17 bases left in between. Germline loops: CDR1 SGHRS, CDR2 YFSETQ. CDR3 loop: CASSLMGGGTEETQYF. Written as DNA, the CDR3 is TGCGCCAGCAGCTTAATGGGAGGGGGTACTGAAGAGACCCAGTACTTC.

In its sample, this clonotype is medium-sized. The rearrangement uses TRBV7-2 and TRBJ1-3; D gene uncertain. The V and J ends lost 4 bases and 0 bases respectively, with 10 bases between them. This CDR3 comprises 15 residues. Germline-derived CDR1 and CDR2 are SGHTA and FQGNSA. The CDR3 region is CASSSVASSGNTIYF. CDR3 DNA sequence: TGTGCCAGCAGCTCGGTCGCGAGCTCTGGAAACACCATATATTTT. Filled out from reference TRBV7-2 and TRBJ1-3, the complete variable domain reads GAGVSQSPSNKVTEKGKDVELRCDPISGHTALYWYRQSLGQGLEFLIYFQGNSAPDKSGLPSDRFSAERTGGSVSTLTIQRTQQEDSAVYLCASSSVASSGNTIYFGEGSWLTVV.

This chain joins TRBV7-8 and TRBJ1-1; tentative D call: TRBD1 (5 bases). The germline V gene encodes CDR1 SGHVS and CDR2 FQNEAQ. The CDR3 covers 16 residues. The V gene lost 7 bases and the J gene lost 5 bases, with 23 bases spanning the gap. The CDR3 sequence: CASTYEMGQRSTEAFF. CDR3 nucleotide sequence: TGTGCCAGCACCTACGAAATGGGGCAGCGGTCAACTGAAGCTTTCTTT.

This clonotype was recorded many times. V and J are TRBV6-1 and TRBJ2-5, with D unresolved. The ends were cut back, 1 base at V and 4 bases at J, with 13 bases in the middle. The CDR3 extends over 15 amino acids. CDR1 MNHNS and CDR2 SASEGT come from the germline V gene. CDR3 nucleotide sequence: TGTGCCAGCAGTGAAGTAACAAGTATATCAGAGACCCAGTACTTC. This codes for CASSEVTSISETQYF.

As regards this clonotype: One end of the junction does not line up with germline, which may come from a read error. The J gene is TRBJ2-2, the V gene TRBV5-1; TRBD1 aligns across 8 bases. Per the germline V gene, CDR1 is SGHRS and CDR2 is YFSETQ. The CDR3 extends over 15 amino acids. CDR3 loop: CASRAGTGNTGELFF. The CDR3 nucleotides are TGTGCCAGCAGGGCCGGGACAGGGAACACCGGGGAGCTGTTTTTT.

The chain has TRBV29-1 and TRBJ2-5; TRBD1 matches 10 bases. The CDR3 consists of 14 residues. V shed 6 bases and J 5 bases; nucleotides not matched to a gene: 9. CDR1 SQVTM and CDR2 ANQGSEA come from the germline V gene. The DNA of the CDR3 is TGCAGCGTCCCCGGGACAGGGGTTGGCGAGACCCAGTACTTC. Translating it yields CSVPGTGVGETQYF.

Worth noting for this clonotype: This could be a read error, since a much larger clone is one nucleotide away. Written as DNA, the CDR3 is TGTGCCAAAGGGGGGGGCGCGGGAGGAAACACCATATGTTTT. Its translation is CAKGGGAGGNTICF. This chain links TRBV28 with TRBJ1-3; maybe TRBD1 (6 bases). This CDR3 has 14 amino acids. Germline V gene sequence: CDR1 MDHEN, CDR2 SYDVKM.

The J gene is TRBJ2-7, the V gene TRBV7-2; TRBD2 matches at 13 bases. J lost 0 bases, V lost 4 bases, and 3 bases had no gene match. Germline assignment: CDR1 SGHTA and CDR2 FQGNSA. The CDR3 loop spans 16 amino acids. The CDR3 sequence: CASSSTSGRYSYEQYF. The CDR3 region has the DNA TGTGCCAGCAGCTCGACTAGCGGGAGGTACTCCTACGAGCAGTACTTC.

This clonotype is labeled as medium-sized. The rearrangement links TRBV20-1 to TRBJ1-3, with 8 bases matching TRBD1. The germline gives CDR1 DFQATT, CDR2 SNEGSKA (reference sequence). The CDR3 consists of 16 residues. J gave up 0 bases and V 3 bases, and 7 bases lay outside the gene matches. CDR3 coding DNA: TGCAGTGCTAGGGGACAGGCGGACCTCTCTGGAAACACCATATATTTT. Its translation: CSARGQADLSGNTIYF.

The chain joins TRBV29-1 to TRBJ2-1; 7 bases align to TRBD2. Losses at the gene ends were 6 bases for V and 3 bases for J; bases not matched to a gene: 5. The CDR3 contains 13 residues. The germline CDR1 and CDR2 sequences are SQVTM and ANQGSEA. DNA for the CDR3: TGCAGCGTGTCCGGGACTAACTACAATGAGCAGTTCTTC. Its translation is CSVSGTNYNEQFF.